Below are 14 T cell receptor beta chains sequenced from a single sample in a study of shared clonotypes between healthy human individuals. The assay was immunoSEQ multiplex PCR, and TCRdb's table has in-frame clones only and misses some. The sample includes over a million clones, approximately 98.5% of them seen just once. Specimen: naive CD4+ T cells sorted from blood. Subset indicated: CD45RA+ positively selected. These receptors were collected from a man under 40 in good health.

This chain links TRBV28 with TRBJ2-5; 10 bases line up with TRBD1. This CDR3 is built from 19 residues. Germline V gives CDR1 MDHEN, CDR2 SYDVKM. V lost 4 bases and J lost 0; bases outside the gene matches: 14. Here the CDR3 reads CASSSPVTDRGHYQETQYF. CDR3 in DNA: TGTGCCAGCAGTTCTCCGGTGACCGACAGGGGGCATTACCAAGAGACCCAGTACTTC.

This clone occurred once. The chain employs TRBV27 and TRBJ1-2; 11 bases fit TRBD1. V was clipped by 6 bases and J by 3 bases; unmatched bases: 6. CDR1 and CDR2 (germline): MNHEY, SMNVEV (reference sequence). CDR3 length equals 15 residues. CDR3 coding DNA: TGTGCCAGCAGCAACCGGACAGGGGGCGACTATGGCTACACCTTC. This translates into CASSNRTGGDYGYTF.

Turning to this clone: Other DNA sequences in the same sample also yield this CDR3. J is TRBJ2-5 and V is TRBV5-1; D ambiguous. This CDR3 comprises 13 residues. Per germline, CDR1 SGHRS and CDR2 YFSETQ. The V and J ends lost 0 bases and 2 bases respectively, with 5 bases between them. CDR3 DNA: TGCGCCAGCAGCTTGGCGACGCAAGAGACCCAGTACTTC. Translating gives CASSLATQETQYF.

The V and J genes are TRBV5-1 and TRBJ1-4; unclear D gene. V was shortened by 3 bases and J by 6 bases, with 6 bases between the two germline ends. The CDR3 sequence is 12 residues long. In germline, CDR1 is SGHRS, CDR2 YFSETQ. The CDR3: CASSSEDEKLFF. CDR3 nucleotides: TGCGCCAGCAGCTCTGAGGATGAAAAACTGTTTTTT.

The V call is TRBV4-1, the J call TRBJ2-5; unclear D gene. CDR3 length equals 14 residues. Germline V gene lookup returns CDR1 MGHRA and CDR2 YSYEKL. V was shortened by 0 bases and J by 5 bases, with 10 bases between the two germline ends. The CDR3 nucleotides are TGCGCCAGCAGCCAAGATCTCGGCAGGGAGACCCAGTACTTC. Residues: CASSQDLGRETQYF.

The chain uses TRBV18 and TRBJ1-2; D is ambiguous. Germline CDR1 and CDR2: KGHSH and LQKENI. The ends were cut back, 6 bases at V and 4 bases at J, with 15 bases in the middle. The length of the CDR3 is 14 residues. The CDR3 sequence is CASSPEADLYGYTF. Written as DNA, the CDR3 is TGTGCCAGCTCCCCAGAGGCAGACCTCTATGGCTACACCTTC.

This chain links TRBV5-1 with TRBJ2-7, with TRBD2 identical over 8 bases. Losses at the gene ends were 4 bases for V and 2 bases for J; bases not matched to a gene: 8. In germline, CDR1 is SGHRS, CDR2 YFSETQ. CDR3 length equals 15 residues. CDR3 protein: CASSEGLAGTYEQYF. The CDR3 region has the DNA TGCGCCAGCAGCGAAGGACTAGCCGGGACCTACGAGCAGTACTTC. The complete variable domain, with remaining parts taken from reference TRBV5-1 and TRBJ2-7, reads KAGVTQTPRYLIKTRGQQVTLSCSPISGHRSVSWYQQTPGQGLQFLFEYFSETQRNKGNFPGRFSGRQFSNSRSEMNVSTLELGDSALYLCASSEGLAGTYEQYFGPGTRLTVT.

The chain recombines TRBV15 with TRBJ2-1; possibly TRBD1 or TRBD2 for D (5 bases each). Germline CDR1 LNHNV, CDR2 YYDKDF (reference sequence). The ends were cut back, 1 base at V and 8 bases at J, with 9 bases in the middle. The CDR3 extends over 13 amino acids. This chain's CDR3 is CATSRGGSDEQFF. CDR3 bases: TGTGCCACCAGCAGAGGGGGGTCGGATGAGCAGTTCTTC.

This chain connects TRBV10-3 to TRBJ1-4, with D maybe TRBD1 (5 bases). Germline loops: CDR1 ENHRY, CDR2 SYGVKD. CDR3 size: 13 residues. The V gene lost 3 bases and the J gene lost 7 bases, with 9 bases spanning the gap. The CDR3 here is CAISEGVGEKLFF. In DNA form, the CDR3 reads TGTGCCATCAGTGAAGGGGTTGGTGAAAAACTGTTTTTT.

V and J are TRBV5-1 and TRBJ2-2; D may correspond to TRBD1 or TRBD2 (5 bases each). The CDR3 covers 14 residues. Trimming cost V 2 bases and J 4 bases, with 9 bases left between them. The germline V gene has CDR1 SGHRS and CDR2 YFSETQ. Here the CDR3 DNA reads TGCGCCAGCAGCTTTTGGGGGTCCACCGGGGAGCTGTTTTTT. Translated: CASSFWGSTGELFF.

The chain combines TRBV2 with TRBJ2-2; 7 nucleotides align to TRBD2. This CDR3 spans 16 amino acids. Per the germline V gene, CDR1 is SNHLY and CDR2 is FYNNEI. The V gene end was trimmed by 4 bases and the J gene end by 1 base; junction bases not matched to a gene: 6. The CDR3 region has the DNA TGTGCCAGCAGTGTCAAGGGCGGGAGGAACACCGGGGAGCTGTTTTTT. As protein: CASSVKGGRNTGELFF.

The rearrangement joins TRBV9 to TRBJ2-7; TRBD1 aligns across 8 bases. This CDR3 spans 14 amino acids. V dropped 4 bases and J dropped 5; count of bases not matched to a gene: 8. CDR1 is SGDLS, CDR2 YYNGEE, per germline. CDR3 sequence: CASSPGQGLNEQYF. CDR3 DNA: TGTGCCAGCAGCCCTGGACAGGGTTTAAACGAGCAGTACTTC. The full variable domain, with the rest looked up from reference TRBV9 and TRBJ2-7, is DSGVTQTPKHLITATGQRVTLRCSPRSGDLSVYWYQQSLDQGLQFLIQYYNGEERAKGNILERFSAQQFPDLHSELNLSSLELGDSALYFCASSPGQGLNEQYFGPGTRLTVT.

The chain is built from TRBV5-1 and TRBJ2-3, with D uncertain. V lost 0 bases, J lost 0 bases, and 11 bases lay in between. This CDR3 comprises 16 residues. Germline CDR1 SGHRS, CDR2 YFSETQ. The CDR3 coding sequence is TGCGCCAGCAGCTTGGGAACCTCACCGAGCACAGATACGCAGTATTTT. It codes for CASSLGTSPSTDTQYF.

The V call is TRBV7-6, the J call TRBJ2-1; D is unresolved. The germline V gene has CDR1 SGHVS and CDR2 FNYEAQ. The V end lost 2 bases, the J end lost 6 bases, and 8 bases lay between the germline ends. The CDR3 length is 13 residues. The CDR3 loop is CASSLQRPNEQFF. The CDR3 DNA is TGTGCCAGCAGCTTACAGCGACCCAATGAGCAGTTCTTC.